These 6 T cell receptor beta chains came from one sample sequenced in a study of blood T cell repertoires in COVID-19. Produced via immunoSEQ multiplex PCR; TCRdb's table is partial and in-frame only. The sample lists hundreds of thousands of clones; approximately 86% were seen once. Sequenced: PBMCs or T cells enriched from blood (not recorded which). The receptors derive from a woman in her forties or fifties with acute COVID-19.

V and J are TRBV11-2 and TRBJ2-6, with 7 nucleotides matching TRBD1. Germline V gives CDR1 SGHAT, CDR2 FQNNGV. V shed 5 bases, J shed 11 bases, and the junction held 6 bases outside the gene matches. The length of the CDR3 is 13 residues. CDR3 in DNA: TGTGCCAGCAGCCCGAGACAGGGCGACGTCCTGACTTTC. It is translated as CASSPRQGDVLTF.

The J gene is TRBJ2-1, the V gene TRBV28; no firm D call. Trimming left V 2 bases short and J 10 bases short, with 6 bases between. In germline, CDR1 is MDHEN, CDR2 SYDVKM. The CDR3 length is 11 residues. The CDR3 bases are TGTGCCAGCAGTTTAGGGCACGAGCAGTTCTTC. It specifies CASSLGHEQFF.

V gene TRBV2 combines with J gene TRBJ2-1, with 7 bases identical to TRBD2. Unmatched junction bases numbered 12, after V lost 6 bases and J lost 7 bases. Germline-derived CDR1 and CDR2 are SNHLY and FYNNEI. The CDR3 runs 15 residues. The CDR3 reads CASRSGTGLLNEQFF. CDR3 DNA: TGTGCCAGCAGAAGCGGGACCGGCCTTTTAAATGAGCAGTTCTTC.

The chain uses TRBV9 and TRBJ2-7; tentative D call: TRBD1 (5 bases). The length of the CDR3 is 15 residues. CDR1 and CDR2 (germline): SGDLS, YYNGEE. V was shortened by 0 bases and J by 5 bases, with 15 bases between the two germline ends. CDR3 in amino acids: CASSVGVGIGDEQYF. CDR3 coding DNA: TGTGCCAGCAGCGTAGGGGTGGGGATAGGGGACGAGCAGTACTTC.

The V and J genes are TRBV19 and TRBJ2-1, with D possibly being TRBD2 (6 bases). There are 14 residues in the CDR3. The V and J ends lost 5 bases and 7 bases respectively, with 15 bases between them. Germline CDR1 and CDR2: LNHDA and SQIVND (reference sequence). CDR3 DNA: TGTGCCAGTAGTCTTCAGGGAGGATGGAATGAGCAGTTCTTC. Translation: CASSLQGGWNEQFF. Supplemented by reference TRBV19 and TRBJ2-1, the full variable domain reads DGGITQSPKYLFRKEGQNVTLSCEQNLNHDAMYWYRQDPGQGLRLIYYSQIVNDFQKGDIAEGYSVSREKKESFPLTVTSAQKNPTAFYLCASSLQGGWNEQFFGPGTRLTVL.

This clone was seen a few times. The rearrangement links TRBV6-6 to TRBJ2-7; maybe TRBD1 (6 bases). V was trimmed by 6 bases and J by 3 bases, leaving 18 bases between them. Germline V gene data show CDR1 as MNHNY and CDR2 as SVGAGI (reference sequence). The CDR3 contains 15 residues. CDR3 nucleotide sequence: TGTGCCAGCAGCCCCAGGCAGGGGTGGTTCTACGAGCAGTACTTC. Its translation is CASSPRQGWFYEQYF.